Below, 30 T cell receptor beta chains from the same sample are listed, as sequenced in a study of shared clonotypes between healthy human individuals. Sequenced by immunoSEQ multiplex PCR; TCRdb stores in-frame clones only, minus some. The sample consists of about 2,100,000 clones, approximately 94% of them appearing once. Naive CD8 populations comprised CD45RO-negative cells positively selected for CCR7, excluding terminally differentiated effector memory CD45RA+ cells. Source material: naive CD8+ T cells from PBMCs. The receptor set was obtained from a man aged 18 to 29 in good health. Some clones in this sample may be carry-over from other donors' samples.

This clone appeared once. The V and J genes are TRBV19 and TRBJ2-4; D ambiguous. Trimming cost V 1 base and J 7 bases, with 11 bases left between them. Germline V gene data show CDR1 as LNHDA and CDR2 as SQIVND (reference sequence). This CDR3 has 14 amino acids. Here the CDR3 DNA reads TGTGCCAGTAGTATAGTCGTCCTGGGGAACATTCAGTACTTC. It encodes CASSIVVLGNIQYF. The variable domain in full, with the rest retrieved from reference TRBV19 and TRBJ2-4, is DGGITQSPKYLFRKEGQNVTLSCEQNLNHDAMYWYRQDPGQGLRLIYYSQIVNDFQKGDIAEGYSVSREKKESFPLTVTSAQKNPTAFYLCASSIVVLGNIQYFGAGTRLSVL.

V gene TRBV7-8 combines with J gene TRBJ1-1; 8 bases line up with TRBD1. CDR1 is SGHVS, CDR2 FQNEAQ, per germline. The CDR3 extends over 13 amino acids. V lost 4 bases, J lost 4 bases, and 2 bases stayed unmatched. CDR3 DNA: TGTGCCAGCAGCTCAGACAGGGGCACTGAAGCTTTCTTT. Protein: CASSSDRGTEAFF.

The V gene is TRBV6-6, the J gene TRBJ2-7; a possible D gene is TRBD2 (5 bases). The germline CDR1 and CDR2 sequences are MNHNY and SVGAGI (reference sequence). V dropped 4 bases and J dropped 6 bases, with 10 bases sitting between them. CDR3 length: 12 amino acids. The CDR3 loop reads CASSSGNREQYF. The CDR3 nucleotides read TGTGCCAGCAGTTCCGGGAACCGCGAGCAGTACTTC.

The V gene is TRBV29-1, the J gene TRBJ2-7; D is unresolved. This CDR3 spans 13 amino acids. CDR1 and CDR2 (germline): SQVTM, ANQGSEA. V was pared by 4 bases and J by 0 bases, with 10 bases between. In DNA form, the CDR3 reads TGCAGCGTTGCGTTTCCACTCTCCTACGAGCAGTACTTC. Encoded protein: CSVAFPLSYEQYF.

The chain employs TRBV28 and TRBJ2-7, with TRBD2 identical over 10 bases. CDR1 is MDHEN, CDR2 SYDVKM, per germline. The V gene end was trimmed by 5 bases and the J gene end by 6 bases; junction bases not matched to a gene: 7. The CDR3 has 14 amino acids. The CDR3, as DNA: TGTGCCAGCAGTACGTTAGCGGGAGGCTCCGAGCAGTACTTC. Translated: CASSTLAGGSEQYF.

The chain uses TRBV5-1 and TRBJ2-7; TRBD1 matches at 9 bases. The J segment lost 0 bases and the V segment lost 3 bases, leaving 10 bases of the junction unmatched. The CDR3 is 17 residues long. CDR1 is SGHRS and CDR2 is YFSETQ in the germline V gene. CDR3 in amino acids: CASSSLDRGVTSYEQYF. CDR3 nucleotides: TGCGCCAGCAGCTCCCTTGACAGGGGGGTTACCTCCTACGAGCAGTACTTC.

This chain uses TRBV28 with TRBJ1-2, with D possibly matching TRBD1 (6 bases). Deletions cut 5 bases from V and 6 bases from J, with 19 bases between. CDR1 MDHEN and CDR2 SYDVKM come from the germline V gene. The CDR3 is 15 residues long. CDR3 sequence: CASSDLVGAVDGYTF. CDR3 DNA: TGTGCCAGCAGTGACCTAGTGGGGGCGGTGGATGGCTACACCTTC.

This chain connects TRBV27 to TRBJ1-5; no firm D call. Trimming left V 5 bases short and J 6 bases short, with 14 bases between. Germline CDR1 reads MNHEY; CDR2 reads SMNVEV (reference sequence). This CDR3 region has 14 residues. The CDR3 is CASSVLGRTQPQHF. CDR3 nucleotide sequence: TGTGCCAGCAGTGTCCTAGGTCGTACTCAGCCCCAGCATTTT.

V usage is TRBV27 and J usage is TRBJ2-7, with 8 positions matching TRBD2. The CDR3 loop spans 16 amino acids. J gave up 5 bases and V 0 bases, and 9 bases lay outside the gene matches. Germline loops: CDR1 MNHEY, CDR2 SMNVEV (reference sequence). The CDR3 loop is CASSLSRGALGHEQYF. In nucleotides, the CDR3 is TGTGCCAGCAGTTTATCGCGGGGGGCCCTCGGGCACGAGCAGTACTTC.

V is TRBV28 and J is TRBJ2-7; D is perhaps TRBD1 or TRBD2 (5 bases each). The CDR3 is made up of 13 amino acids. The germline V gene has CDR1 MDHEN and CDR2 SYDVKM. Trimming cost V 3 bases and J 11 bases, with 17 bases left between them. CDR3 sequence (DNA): TGTGCCAGCAGTTTGGTGGGACGAGAGGTCGAGTACTTC. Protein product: CASSLVGREVEYF.

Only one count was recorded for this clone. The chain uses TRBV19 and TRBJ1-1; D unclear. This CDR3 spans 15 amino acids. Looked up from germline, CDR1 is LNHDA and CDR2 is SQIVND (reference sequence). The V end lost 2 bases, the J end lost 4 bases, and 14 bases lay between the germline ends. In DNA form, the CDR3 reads TGTGCCAGTAGTATATTTACAGCCGCTAGCACTGAAGCTTTCTTT. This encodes CASSIFTAASTEAFF.

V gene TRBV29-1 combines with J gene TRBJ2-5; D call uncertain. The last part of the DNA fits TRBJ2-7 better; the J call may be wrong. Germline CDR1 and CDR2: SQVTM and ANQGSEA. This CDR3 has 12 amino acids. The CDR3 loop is CSVLFGSYEQYF. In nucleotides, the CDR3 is TGCAGCGTTCTTTTTGGTAGCTACGAGCAGTACTTC.

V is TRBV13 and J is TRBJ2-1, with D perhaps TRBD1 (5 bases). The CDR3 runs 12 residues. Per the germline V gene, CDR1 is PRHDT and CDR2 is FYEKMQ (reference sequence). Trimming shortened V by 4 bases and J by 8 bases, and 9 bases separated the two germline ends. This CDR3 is CASSSRGDEQFF. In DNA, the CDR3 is TGTGCCAGCAGCTCAAGGGGTGATGAGCAGTTCTTC.

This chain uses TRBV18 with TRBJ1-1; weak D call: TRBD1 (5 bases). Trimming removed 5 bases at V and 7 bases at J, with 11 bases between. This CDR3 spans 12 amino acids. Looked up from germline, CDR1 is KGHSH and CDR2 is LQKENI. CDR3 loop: CASSWGGFEAFF. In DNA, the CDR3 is TGTGCCAGCTCATGGGGGGGTTTTGAAGCTTTCTTT.

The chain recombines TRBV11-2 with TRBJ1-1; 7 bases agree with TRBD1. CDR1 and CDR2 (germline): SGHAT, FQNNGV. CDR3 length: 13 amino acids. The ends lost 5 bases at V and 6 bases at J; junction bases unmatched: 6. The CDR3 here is CASSPGTASEAFF. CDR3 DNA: TGTGCCAGCAGCCCCGGGACAGCTTCTGAAGCTTTCTTT.

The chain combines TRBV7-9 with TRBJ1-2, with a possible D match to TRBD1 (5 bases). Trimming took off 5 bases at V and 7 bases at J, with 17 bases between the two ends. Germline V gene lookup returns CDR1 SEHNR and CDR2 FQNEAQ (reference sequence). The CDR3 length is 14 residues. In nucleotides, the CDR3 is TGTGCCAGCAGCCCTACGATGGGGACCGCTGGCTACACCTTC. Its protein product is CASSPTMGTAGYTF.

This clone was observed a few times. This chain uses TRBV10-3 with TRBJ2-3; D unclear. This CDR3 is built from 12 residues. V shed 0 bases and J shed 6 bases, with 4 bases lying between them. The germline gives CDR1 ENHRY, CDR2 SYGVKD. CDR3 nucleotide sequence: TGTGCCATCAGTGAGTCGAGGGATACGCAGTATTTT. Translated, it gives CAISESRDTQYF.

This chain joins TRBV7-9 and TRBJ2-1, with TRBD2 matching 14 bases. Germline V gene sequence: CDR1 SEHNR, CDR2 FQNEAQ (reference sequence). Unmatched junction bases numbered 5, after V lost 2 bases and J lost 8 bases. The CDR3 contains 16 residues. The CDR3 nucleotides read TGTGCCAGCAGCTTAAGACTAGCGGGAGGGAGAGATGAGCAGTTCTTC. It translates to CASSLRLAGGRDEQFF.

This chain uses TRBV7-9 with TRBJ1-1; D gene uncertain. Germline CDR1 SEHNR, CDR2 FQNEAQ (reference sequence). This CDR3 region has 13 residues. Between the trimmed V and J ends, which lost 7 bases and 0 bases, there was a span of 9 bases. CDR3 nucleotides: TGTGCCAGCACTACAGCCTTGAACACTGAAGCTTTCTTT. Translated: CASTTALNTEAFF.

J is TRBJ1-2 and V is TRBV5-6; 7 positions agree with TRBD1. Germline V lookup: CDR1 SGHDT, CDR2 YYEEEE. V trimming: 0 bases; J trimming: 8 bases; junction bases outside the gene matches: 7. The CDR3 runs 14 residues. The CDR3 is CASSLATGWGGYTF. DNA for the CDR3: TGTGCCAGCAGCTTGGCGACAGGGTGGGGAGGCTACACCTTC.

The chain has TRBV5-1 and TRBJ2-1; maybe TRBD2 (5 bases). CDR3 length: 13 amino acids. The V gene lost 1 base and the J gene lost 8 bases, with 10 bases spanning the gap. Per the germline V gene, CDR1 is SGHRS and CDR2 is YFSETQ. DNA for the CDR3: TGCGCCAGCAGCTTGCCTGCCGGGGATGAGCAGTTCTTC. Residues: CASSLPAGDEQFF. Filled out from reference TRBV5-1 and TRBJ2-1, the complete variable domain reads KAGVTQTPRYLIKTRGQQVTLSCSPISGHRSVSWYQQTPGQGLQFLFEYFSETQRNKGNFPGRFSGRQFSNSRSEMNVSTLELGDSALYLCASSLPAGDEQFFGPGTRLTVL.

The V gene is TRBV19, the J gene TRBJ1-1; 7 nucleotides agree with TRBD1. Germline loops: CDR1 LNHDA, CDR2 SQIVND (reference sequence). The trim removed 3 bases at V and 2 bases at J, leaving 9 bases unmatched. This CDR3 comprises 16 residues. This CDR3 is CASSIAATGFNTEAFF. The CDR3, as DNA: TGTGCCAGTAGTATCGCCGCGACAGGGTTCAACACTGAAGCTTTCTTT. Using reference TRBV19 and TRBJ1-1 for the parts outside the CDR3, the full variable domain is DGGITQSPKYLFRKEGQNVTLSCEQNLNHDAMYWYRQDPGQGLRLIYYSQIVNDFQKGDIAEGYSVSREKKESFPLTVTSAQKNPTAFYLCASSIAATGFNTEAFFGQGTRLTVV.

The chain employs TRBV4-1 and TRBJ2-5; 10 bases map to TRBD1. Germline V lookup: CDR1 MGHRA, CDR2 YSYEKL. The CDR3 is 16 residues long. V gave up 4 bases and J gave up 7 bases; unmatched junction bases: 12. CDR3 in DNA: TGCGCCAGCAGCCCCGGAGGGGACAGGGGCCGCCCGACCCAGTACTTC. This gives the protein CASSPGGDRGRPTQYF.

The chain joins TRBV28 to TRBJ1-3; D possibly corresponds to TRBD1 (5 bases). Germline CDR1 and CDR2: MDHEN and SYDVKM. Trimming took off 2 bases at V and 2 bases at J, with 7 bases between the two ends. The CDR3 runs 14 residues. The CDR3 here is CASSLIRAGNTIYF. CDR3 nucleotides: TGTGCCAGCAGTTTAATCAGGGCTGGAAACACCATATATTTT.

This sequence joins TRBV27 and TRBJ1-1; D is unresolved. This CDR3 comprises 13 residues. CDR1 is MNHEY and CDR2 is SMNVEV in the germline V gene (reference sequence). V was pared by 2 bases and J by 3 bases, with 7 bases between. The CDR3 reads CASSLIVHTEAFF. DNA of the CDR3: TGTGCCAGCAGTTTAATAGTGCACACTGAAGCTTTCTTT.

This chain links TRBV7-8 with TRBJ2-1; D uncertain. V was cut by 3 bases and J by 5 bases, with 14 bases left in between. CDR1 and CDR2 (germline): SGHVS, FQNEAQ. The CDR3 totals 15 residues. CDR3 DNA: TGTGCCAGCAGCTTTTTCATGCACTCAAACAATGAGCAGTTCTTC. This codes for CASSFFMHSNNEQFF.

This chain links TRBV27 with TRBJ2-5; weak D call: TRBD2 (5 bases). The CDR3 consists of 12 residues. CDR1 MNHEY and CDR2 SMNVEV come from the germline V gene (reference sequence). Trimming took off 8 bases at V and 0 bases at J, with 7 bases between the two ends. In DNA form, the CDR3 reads TGTGCCAGCTGGGAGTACCAAGAGACCCAGTACTTC. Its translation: CASWEYQETQYF.

The CDR3: CASSLSRGVSSDTQYF. CDR3 coding DNA: TGTGCCAGCAGCCTGAGTCGTGGTGTGAGCTCAGATACGCAGTATTTT. This chain connects TRBV16 to TRBJ2-3; D remains unclear. Germline CDR1 and CDR2: KGHSY and FQNENV. The CDR3 loop spans 16 amino acids. Trimming pared 4 bases from V and 4 bases from J, leaving 18 bases between.

The CDR3 loop is CASGFAFTDTQYF. The CDR3 DNA sequence: TGTGCTAGTGGTTTCGCATTCACAGATACGCAGTATTTT. The chain joins TRBV12-5 to TRBJ2-3; D not certain. There are 13 residues in the CDR3. CDR1 is LGHNT, CDR2 FRNRAP, per germline. Trimming removed 3 bases from V and 2 bases from J, with 6 bases in between.

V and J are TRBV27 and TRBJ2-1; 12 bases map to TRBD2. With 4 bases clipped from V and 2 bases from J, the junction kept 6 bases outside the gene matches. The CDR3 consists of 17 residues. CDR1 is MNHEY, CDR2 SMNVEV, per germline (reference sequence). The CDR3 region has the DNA TGTGCCAGCAGTTCCACCGGACTAGCGGGAACCTACAATGAGCAGTTCTTC. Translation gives CASSSTGLAGTYNEQFF.